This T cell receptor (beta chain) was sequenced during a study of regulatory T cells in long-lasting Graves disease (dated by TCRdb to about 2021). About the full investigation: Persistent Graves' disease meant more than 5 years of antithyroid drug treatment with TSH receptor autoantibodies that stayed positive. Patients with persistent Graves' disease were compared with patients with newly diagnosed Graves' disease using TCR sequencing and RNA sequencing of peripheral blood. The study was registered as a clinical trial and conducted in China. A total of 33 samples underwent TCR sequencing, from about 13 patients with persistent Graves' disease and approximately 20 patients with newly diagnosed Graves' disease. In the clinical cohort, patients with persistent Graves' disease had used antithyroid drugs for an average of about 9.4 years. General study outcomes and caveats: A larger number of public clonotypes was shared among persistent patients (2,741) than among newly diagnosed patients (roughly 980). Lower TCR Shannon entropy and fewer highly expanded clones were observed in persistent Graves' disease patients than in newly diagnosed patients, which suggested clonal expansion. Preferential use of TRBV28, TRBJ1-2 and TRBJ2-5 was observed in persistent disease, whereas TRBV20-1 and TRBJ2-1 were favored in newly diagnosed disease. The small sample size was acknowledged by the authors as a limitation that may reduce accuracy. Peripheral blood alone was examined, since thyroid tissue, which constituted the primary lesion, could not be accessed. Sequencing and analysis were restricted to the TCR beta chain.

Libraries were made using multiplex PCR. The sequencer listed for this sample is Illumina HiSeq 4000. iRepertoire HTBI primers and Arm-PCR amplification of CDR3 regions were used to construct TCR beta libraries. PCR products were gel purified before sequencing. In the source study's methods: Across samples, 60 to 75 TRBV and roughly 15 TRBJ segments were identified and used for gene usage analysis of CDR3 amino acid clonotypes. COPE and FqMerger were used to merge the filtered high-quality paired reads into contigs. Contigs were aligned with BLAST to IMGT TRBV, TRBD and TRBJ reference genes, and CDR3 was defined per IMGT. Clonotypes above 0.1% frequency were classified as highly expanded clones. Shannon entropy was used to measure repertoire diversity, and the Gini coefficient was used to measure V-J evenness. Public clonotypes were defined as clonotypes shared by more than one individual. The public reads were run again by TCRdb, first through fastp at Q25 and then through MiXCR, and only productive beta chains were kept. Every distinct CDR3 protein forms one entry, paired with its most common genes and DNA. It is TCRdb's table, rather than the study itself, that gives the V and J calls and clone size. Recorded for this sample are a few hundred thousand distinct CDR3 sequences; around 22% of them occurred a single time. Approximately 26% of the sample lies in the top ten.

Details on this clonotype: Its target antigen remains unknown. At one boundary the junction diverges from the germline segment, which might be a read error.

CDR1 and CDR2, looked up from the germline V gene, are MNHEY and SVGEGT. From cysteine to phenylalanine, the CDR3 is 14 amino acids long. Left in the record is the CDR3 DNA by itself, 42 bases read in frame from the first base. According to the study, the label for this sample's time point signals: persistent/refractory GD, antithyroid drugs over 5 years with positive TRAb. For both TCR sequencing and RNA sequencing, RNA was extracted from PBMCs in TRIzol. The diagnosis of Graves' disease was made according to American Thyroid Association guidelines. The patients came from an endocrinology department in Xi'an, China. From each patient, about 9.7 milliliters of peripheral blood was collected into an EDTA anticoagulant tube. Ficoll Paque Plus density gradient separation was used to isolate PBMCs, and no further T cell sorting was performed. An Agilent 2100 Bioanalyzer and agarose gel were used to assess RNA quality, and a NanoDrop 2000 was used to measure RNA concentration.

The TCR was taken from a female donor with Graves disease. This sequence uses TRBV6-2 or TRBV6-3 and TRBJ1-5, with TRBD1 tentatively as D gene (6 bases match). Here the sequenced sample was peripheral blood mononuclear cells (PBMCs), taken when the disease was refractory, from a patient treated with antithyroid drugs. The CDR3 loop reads CASNWGATGQPQHF. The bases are TGTGCGAGCAATTGGGGGGCGACCGGGCAGCCCCAGCATTTT.